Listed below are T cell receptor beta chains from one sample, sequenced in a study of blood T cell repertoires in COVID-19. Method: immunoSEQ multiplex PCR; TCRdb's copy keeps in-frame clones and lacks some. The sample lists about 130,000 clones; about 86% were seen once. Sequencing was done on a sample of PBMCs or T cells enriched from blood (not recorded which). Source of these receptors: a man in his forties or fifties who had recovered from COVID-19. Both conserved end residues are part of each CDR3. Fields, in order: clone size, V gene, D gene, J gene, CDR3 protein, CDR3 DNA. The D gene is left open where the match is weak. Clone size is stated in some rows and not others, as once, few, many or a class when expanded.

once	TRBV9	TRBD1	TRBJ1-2	CASSYTGPGGGGYTF	TGTGCCAGCAGCTATACCGGGCCAGGGGGCGGGGGCTACACCTTC
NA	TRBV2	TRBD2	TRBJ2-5	CASSETISGTSGGQETQYF	TGTGCCAGCAGTGAAACCATTAGCGGGACTAGCGGGGGGCAAGAGACCCAGTACTTC
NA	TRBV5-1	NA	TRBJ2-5	CASSLGAGQQETQYF	TGCGCCAGCAGCTTGGGGGCGGGGCAGCAAGAGACCCAGTACTTC
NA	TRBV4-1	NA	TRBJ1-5	CASSQRGLGSNQPQHF	TGCGCCAGCAGCCAAAGAGGGCTAGGTAGCAATCAGCCCCAGCATTTT
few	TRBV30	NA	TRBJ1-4	CAWSPEVAGGEKLFF	TGTGCCTGGAGTCCAGAGGTTGCAGGCGGGGAAAAACTGTTTTTT
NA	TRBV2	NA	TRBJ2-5	CASSLTEYQETQYF	TGTGCCAGCAGTCTGACAGAGTACCAAGAGACCCAGTACTTC
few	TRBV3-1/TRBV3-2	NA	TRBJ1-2	CASSQQGRYTF	TGTGCCAGCAGCCAACAGGGTCGCTACACCTTC
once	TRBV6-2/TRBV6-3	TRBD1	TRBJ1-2	CASSPGTGLYGYTF	TGTGCCAGCAGTCCCGGGACAGGGCTCTATGGCTACACCTTC
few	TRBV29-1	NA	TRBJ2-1	CSARRTDYNEQFF	TGCAGCGCGAGACGGACTGACTACAATGAGCAGTTCTTC
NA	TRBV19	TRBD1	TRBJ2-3	CASGTGGTDTQYF	TGTGCCAGCGGGACAGGGGGAACAGATACGCAGTATTTT
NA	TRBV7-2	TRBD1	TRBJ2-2	CASSRWDSNTGELFF	TGTGCCAGCAGCCGCTGGGACAGCAACACCGGGGAGCTGTTTTTT
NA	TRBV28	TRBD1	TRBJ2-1	CASSSRTGFNEQFF	TGTGCCAGCAGTTCCCGGACAGGGTTCAATGAGCAGTTCTTC
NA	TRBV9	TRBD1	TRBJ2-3	CASSRGDRGVSDTQYF	TGTGCCAGCAGCAGAGGGGACAGGGGGGTCTCAGATACGCAGTATTTT
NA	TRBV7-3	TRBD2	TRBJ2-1	CASSPGTSGANEQFF	TGTGCCAGCAGCCCCGGGACTAGCGGGGCAAATGAGCAGTTCTTC
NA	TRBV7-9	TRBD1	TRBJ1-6	CASSPRDRGPSPLHF	TGTGCCAGCAGCCCCCGGGACAGGGGGCCTTCACCCCTCCACTTT
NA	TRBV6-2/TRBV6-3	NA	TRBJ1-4	CASSYRTDFFNEKLFF	TGTGCCAGCAGTTACCGGACAGATTTTTTTAATGAAAAACTGTTTTTT
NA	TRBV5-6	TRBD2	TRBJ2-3	CASLYGGLDTQYF	TGTGCCAGCCTATACGGGGGGTTGGATACGCAGTATTTT
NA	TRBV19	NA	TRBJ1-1	CASSFGQSSNTEAFF	TGTGCCAGTAGTTTCGGACAGTCCTCGAACACTGAAGCTTTCTTT
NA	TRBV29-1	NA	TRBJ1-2	CSVGLGRGGGYTF	TGCAGCGTTGGATTGGGTCGGGGTGGTGGCTACACCTTC
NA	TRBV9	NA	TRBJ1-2	CASSVAEGSYGYTF	TGTGCCAGCAGCGTTGCGGAGGGTTCCTATGGCTACACCTTC
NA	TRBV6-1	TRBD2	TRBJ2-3	CASSVGLAGGPRPSDTQYF	TGTGCCAGCAGTGTTGGACTAGCGGGGGGCCCTCGGCCTTCAGATACGCAGTATTTT
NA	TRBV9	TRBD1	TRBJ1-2	CASSVETGGAGYTF	TGTGCCAGCAGCGTAGAGACAGGGGGCGCGGGCTACACCTTC
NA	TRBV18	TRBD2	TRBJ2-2	CASSPRGGAGELFF	TGTGCCAGCTCACCCCGGGGGGGTGCCGGGGAGCTGTTTTTT
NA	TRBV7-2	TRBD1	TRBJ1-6	CASSLKEGGNNSPLHF	TGTGCCAGCAGCTTAAAAGAAGGGGGCAATAATTCACCCCTCCACTTT
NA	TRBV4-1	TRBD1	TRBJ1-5	CASSQSQGDIQPQHF	TGCGCCAGCAGCCAATCGCAGGGGGACATTCAGCCCCAGCATTTT
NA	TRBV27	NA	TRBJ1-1	CASSLSGSPNTEAFF	TGTGCCAGCAGTTTATCAGGGAGCCCAAACACTGAAGCTTTCTTT
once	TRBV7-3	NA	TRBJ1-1	CASSLSSQGQGEAFF	TGTGCCAGCAGCTTAAGCTCCCAGGGGCAAGGTGAAGCTTTCTTT
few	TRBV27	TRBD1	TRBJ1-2	CASSRGTGNNYGYTF	TGTGCCAGCAGTAGGGGGACAGGGAATAACTATGGCTACACCTTC
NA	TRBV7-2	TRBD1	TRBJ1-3	CASSLGGQTSGNTIYF	TGTGCCAGCAGCTTAGGGGGACAGACCTCTGGAAACACCATATATTTT
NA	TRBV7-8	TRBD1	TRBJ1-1	CASSEGQGNTEAFF	TGTGCCAGCAGCGAGGGACAGGGGAACACTGAAGCTTTCTTT
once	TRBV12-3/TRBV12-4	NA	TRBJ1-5	CASTWGGNQPQHF	TGTGCCTCGACGTGGGGGGGCAATCAGCCCCAGCATTTT
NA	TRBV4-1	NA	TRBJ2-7	CASSQAASSYEQYF	TGCGCCAGCAGCCAAGCGGCTAGCTCCTACGAGCAGTACTTC
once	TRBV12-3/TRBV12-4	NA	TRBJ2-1	CASSTSGWEQFF	TGTGCCAGCAGTACCTCAGGGTGGGAGCAGTTCTTC
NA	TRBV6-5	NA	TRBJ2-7	CASSLERVSYEQYF	TGTGCCAGCAGCCTCGAGAGGGTATCCTACGAGCAGTACTTC
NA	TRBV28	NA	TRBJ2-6	CASRDDGWTFSGANVLTF	TGTGCCAGCAGGGATGACGGATGGACATTCTCTGGGGCCAACGTCCTGACTTTC
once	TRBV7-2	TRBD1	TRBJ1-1	CASSLGRTGANTEAFF	TGTGCCAGCAGCTTAGGTCGGACAGGCGCGAACACTGAAGCTTTCTTT
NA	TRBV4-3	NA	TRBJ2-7	CASSQEITDSYEQYF	TGCGCCAGCAGCCAAGAAATCACAGACTCCTACGAGCAGTACTTC
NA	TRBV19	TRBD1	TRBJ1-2	CASSARDRVHSYGYTF	TGTGCCAGCAGTGCCCGGGACAGGGTACACTCCTATGGCTACACCTTC
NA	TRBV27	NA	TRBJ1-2	CASSTGTYGYTF	TGTGCCAGCAGTACAGGGACCTATGGCTACACCTTC
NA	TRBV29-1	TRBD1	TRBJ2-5	CSAGQGQKETQYF	TGCAGCGCCGGACAGGGGCAAAAAGAGACCCAGTACTTC
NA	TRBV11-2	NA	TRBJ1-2	CASSPQRGASYGYTF	TGTGCCAGCAGCCCCCAGCGGGGGGCGAGCTATGGCTACACCTTC
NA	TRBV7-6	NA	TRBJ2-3	CASSGRVAGTDTQYF	TGTGCCAGCAGCGGGCGGGTAGCGGGCACAGATACGCAGTATTTT
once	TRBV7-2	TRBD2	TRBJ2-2	CASSLLAGDTGELFF	TGTGCCAGCAGCTTACTAGCGGGGGACACCGGGGAGCTGTTTTTT
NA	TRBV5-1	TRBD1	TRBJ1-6	CASSGGQSNSPLHF	TGCGCCAGCAGCGGGGGACAGTCTAATTCACCCCTCCACTTT
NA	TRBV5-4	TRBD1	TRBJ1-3	CASSLAPQGDGNTIYF	TGTGCCAGCAGCTTGGCCCCTCAGGGGGACGGAAACACCATATATTTT
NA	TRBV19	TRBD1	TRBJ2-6	CASSISDGQGAYGANVLTF	TGTGCCAGTAGTATAAGCGACGGACAGGGGGCGTATGGGGCCAACGTCCTGACTTTC
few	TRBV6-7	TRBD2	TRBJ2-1	CASSYFAGAYNEQFF	TGTGCCAGCAGTTACTTTGCGGGGGCCTACAATGAGCAGTTCTTC
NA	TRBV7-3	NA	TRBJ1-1	CASRDSMNTEAFF	TGTGCCAGCAGGGACAGTATGAACACTGAAGCTTTCTTT
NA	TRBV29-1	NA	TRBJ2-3	CSGRVGGTDTQYF	TGCAGCGGGAGGGTTGGAGGCACAGATACGCAGTATTTT
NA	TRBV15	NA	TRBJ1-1	CATSREGSRFGNQLNTEAFF	TGTGCCACCAGCAGAGAAGGATCGAGGTTCGGAAACCAACTGAACACTGAAGCTTTCTTT
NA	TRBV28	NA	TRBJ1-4	CASSLGGINEKLFF	TGTGCCAGCAGTTTGGGAGGGATTAATGAAAAACTGTTTTTT
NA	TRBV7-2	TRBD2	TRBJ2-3	CASSSFFSGGTSTDTQYF	TGTGCCAGCAGCTCCTTTTTTAGCGGGGGGACTAGCACAGATACGCAGTATTTT
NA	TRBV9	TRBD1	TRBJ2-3	CASSVVGTGSTDTQYF	TGTGCCAGCAGCGTAGTTGGGACAGGGAGCACAGATACGCAGTATTTT
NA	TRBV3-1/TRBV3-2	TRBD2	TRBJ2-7	CASSQDLAGGREQYF	TGTGCCAGCAGCCAAGATCTAGCGGGGGGGCGTGAGCAGTACTTC
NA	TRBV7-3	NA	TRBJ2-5	CASSPQTGVGETQYF	TGTGCCAGCAGCCCCCAAACGGGGGTTGGGGAGACCCAGTACTTC
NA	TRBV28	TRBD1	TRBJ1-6	CASSQTGQRNSPLHF	TGTGCCAGCAGTCAAACGGGACAGAGAAATTCACCCCTCCACTTT
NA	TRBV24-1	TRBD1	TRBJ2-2	CATSDLRPGTGNTGELFF	TGTGCCACCAGTGATTTGAGACCCGGGACAGGGAACACCGGGGAGCTGTTTTTT